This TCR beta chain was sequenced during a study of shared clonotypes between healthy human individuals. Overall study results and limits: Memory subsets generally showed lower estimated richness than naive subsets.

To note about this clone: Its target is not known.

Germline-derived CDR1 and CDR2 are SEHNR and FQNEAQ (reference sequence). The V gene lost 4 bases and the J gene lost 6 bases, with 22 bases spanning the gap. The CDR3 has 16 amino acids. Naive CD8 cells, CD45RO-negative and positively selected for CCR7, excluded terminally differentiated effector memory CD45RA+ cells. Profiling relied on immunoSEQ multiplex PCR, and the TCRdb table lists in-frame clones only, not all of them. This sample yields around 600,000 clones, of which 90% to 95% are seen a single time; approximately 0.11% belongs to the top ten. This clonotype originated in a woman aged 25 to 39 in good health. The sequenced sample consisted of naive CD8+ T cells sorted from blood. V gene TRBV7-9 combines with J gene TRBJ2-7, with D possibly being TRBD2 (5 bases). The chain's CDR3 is CASSSTDKTSIAEQYF. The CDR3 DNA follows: TGTGCCAGCAGCTCCACAGATAAAACTAGTATTGCCGAGCAGTACTTC.